This passage covers 6 T cell receptor beta chains from one sample sequenced in a study of blood T cells in healthy people across ages. For the second PCR, which ran for roughly 6 to 11 cycles, a sample-barcoded 5' primer and a J-beta primer mix were used. MiXCR was run by TCRdb on the 5' RACE reads, yielding one entry per CDR3 protein. The sample has approximately 1,100,000 distinct CDR3 sequences, less than 50% seen once. The material sequenced was blood. Receptors were obtained from an older woman in good health.

V usage is TRBV28 and J usage is TRBJ1-5, with D tentatively TRBD1 (6 bases). Germline assignment: CDR1 MDHEN and CDR2 SYDVKM. V lost 2 bases and J 8 bases, leaving 16 bases between the germline ends. The CDR3 sequence is 15 residues long. CDR3 amino acids: CASSLGGAAGKPQHF. Here the CDR3 DNA reads TGTGCCAGCAGTTTAGGGGGGGCCGCGGGAAAGCCCCAGCATTTT.

The gene calls are TRBV25-1 and TRBJ1-5, with a weak D call TRBD1 (5 bases). The germline V gene encodes CDR1 MGHDK and CDR2 SYGVNS. V lost 6 bases, J lost 7 bases, and 10 bases lay in between. The CDR3 contains 12 residues. DNA of the CDR3: TGTGCCAGCAGGCAGGGAGAGCAGCCCCAGCATTTT. Encoded protein: CASRQGEQPQHF.

This clonotype was seen more than once but under ten times. V usage is TRBV11-1 and J usage is TRBJ2-3; 7 bases agree with TRBD1. From germline, CDR1 is SGHAT and CDR2 FQDESV (reference sequence). Trimming took 4 bases from V and 1 from J; bases not matched to a gene: 11. This CDR3 region has 17 residues. CDR3 sequence (DNA): TGTGCCAGCAGCTCCCTCCGAGGGGGCGGCCGCACAGATACGCAGTATTTT. Its translation is CASSSLRGGGRTDTQYF.

This clonotype was found a few times. The CDR3 coding sequence is TGTGCCAGCAGAGGACAGGATCTTTATGGCTACACCTTC. Protein: CASRGQDLYGYTF. This chain uses TRBV12-3 or TRBV12-4 with TRBJ1-2; the match to TRBD1 covers 7 bases. V lost 6 bases and J lost 5; bases outside the gene matches: 6. This CDR3 is built from 13 residues.

This clonotype was counted ten times or more. The rearrangement links TRBV7-9 to TRBJ2-4, with D possibly being TRBD1 or TRBD2 (6 bases each). CDR1 and CDR2 from the germline V gene are SEHNR and FQNEAQ (reference sequence). The CDR3 sequence is 16 residues long. The V end lost 4 bases, the J end lost 4 bases, and 17 bases lay between the germline ends. The CDR3 protein is CASSSHMGGSKNIQYF. In nucleotides, the CDR3 is TGTGCCAGCAGCTCCCATATGGGGGGCTCAAAAAACATTCAGTACTTC.

The chain uses TRBV27 and TRBJ1-4; D remains unclear. The CDR3 has 12 residues. Trimming cost V 2 bases and J 6 bases, with 4 bases left between them. Germline CDR1 MNHEY, CDR2 SMNVEV (reference sequence). CDR3 coding DNA: TGTGCCAGCAGTTTACCCCATGAAAAACTGTTTTTT. This codes for CASSLPHEKLFF.